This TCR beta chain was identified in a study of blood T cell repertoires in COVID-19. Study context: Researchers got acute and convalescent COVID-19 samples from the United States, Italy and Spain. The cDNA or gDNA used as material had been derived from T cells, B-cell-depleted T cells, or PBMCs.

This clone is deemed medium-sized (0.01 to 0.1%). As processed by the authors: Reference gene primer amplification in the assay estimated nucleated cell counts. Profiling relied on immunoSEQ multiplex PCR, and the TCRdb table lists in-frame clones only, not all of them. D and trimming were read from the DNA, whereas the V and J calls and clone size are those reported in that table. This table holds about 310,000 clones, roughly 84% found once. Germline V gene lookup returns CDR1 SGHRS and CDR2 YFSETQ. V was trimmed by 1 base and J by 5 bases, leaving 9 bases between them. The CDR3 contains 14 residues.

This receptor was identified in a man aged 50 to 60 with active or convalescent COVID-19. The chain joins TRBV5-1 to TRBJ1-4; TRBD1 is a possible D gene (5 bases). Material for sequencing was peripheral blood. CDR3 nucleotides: TGCGCCAGCAGCTTGTCCCGGGGGAATGAAAAACTGTTTTTT. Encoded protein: CASSLSRGNEKLFF.